Presented here are 25 T cell receptor beta chains from one specimen sequenced in a study of cytomegalovirus exposure and HLA in healthy donors. PCR used 60 Vbeta primers and 13 Jbeta primers. Repertoires were generated with immunoSEQ multiplex PCR, while TCRdb's copy carries only in-frame clones and drops some. The profile shows 110,000 to 150,000 clones, around 75% of them singletons. The specimen sequenced was PBMCs. These receptors originate from a middle-aged man in good health and CMV-seronegative.

The chain joins TRBV5-6 to TRBJ2-1; 8 positions match TRBD1. Trimming took 2 bases from V and 9 from J; bases not matched to a gene: 10. The germline CDR1 and CDR2 sequences are SGHDT and YYEEEE. The CDR3 is made up of 15 amino acids. The CDR3: CASSFAAGGFSEQFF. CDR3 nucleotides: TGTGCCAGCAGCTTTGCGGCAGGGGGCTTTTCTGAGCAGTTCTTC. The whole variable domain, remainder taken from reference TRBV5-6 and TRBJ2-1, is DAGVTQSPTHLIKTRGQQVTLRCSPKSGHDTVSWYQQALGQGPQFIFQYYEEEERQRGNFPDRFSGHQFPNYSSELNVNALLLGDSALYLCASSFAAGGFSEQFFGPGTRLTVL.

The rearrangement links TRBV28 to TRBJ1-3; D not certain. Trimming cost V 4 bases and J 4 bases, with 14 bases left between them. Germline-derived CDR1 and CDR2 are MDHEN and SYDVKM. The CDR3 is made up of 15 amino acids. This chain's CDR3 is CASSSPAVGGNTIYF. CDR3 nucleotides: TGTGCCAGCAGTTCCCCCGCGGTCGGAGGAAACACCATATATTTT.

The chain employs TRBV6-6 and TRBJ2-7; a possible D gene is TRBD1 (6 bases). In germline, CDR1 is MNHNY, CDR2 SVGAGI (reference sequence). This CDR3 has 13 residues. With 6 bases removed from V and 7 bases from J, the gap between germline ends came to 16 bases. CDR3 sequence reads: CASSPQGRREQYF. CDR3 in DNA: TGTGCCAGCAGCCCACAGGGCCGTCGGGAGCAGTACTTC.

V and J are TRBV4-1 and TRBJ2-3; 9 positions match TRBD2. The CDR3 contains 15 residues. In germline, CDR1 is MGHRA, CDR2 YSYEKL. V shed 6 bases and J 1 base; nucleotides not matched to a gene: 5. CDR3: CASRARGGRTDTQYF. DNA for the CDR3: TGCGCCAGCAGGGCGCGGGGGGGGCGCACAGATACGCAGTATTTT.

The chain combines TRBV11-1 with TRBJ1-3; D remains ambiguous. Germline CDR1 is SGHAT and CDR2 is FQDESV (reference sequence). CDR3 length: 16 amino acids. V was shortened by 5 bases and J by 0 bases, with 14 bases between the two germline ends. CDR3 residues: CASSDEYRDSGNTIYF. The CDR3 DNA reads TGTGCCAGCAGCGACGAATACCGGGACTCTGGAAACACCATATATTTT.

The rearrangement joins TRBV6-1 to TRBJ1-2, with a tentative D call TRBD1 (6 bases). CDR3 length: 16 amino acids. V was cut by 2 bases and J by 5 bases, with 18 bases left in between. Looked up from germline, CDR1 is MNHNS and CDR2 is SASEGT. DNA of the CDR3: TGTGCCAGCAGTGAATACGGGGGGGCTATACCTTATGGCTACACCTTC. Translating it yields CASSEYGGAIPYGYTF.

The chain is built from TRBV5-6 and TRBJ2-1; D call uncertain. Germline CDR1 reads SGHDT; CDR2 reads YYEEEE. V was pared by 1 base and J by 0 bases, with 14 bases between. There are 17 residues in the CDR3. CDR3 region: CASSLLGSLSSYNEQFF. The CDR3, as DNA: TGTGCCAGCAGCTTGCTGGGTAGCCTAAGCTCCTACAATGAGCAGTTCTTC.

This rearrangement joins TRBV4-1 to TRBJ2-7, with 7 bases that match TRBD2. V lost 1 base to trimming and J lost 2 bases; unmatched junction nucleotides: 5. Per germline, CDR1 MGHRA and CDR2 YSYEKL. This CDR3 spans 15 amino acids. The CDR3 reads CASSQASGFTYEQYF. The CDR3 coding sequence is TGCGCCAGCAGCCAAGCTAGCGGCTTTACCTACGAGCAGTACTTC.

The genes are TRBV2 and TRBJ2-3; tentatively, D is TRBD2 (6 bases). CDR1 and CDR2 (germline): SNHLY, FYNNEI. V gave up 4 bases and J gave up 4 bases, with 18 bases separating them. CDR3 length equals 16 residues. CDR3: CASSVSAGPSPDTQYF. For the CDR3, the DNA is TGTGCCAGCAGTGTGTCTGCGGGGCCCTCCCCAGATACGCAGTATTTT.

V gene TRBV19 combines with J gene TRBJ2-7; 10 positions agree with TRBD1. The V gene end was trimmed by 4 bases and the J gene end by 6 bases; junction bases not matched to a gene: 3. The CDR3 is 13 amino acids. The germline V gene encodes CDR1 LNHDA and CDR2 SQIVND (reference sequence). The CDR3 region has the DNA TGTGCCAGTAGTACGGGACAGGGGCTCGAGCAGTACTTC. Translated: CASSTGQGLEQYF.

The genes are TRBV7-9 and TRBJ1-4, with 9 bases fitting TRBD1. CDR3 length equals 14 residues. Unmatched junction bases numbered 3, after V lost 5 bases and J lost 5 bases. In germline, CDR1 is SEHNR, CDR2 FQNEAQ (reference sequence). This CDR3 is CASSRQGENEKLFF. The CDR3 DNA reads TGTGCCAGCAGCAGACAGGGGGAAAATGAAAAACTGTTTTTT.

This clone was detected a few times. This chain links TRBV18 with TRBJ2-3; a possible D gene is TRBD2 (5 bases). The CDR3 extends over 17 amino acids. From germline, CDR1 is KGHSH and CDR2 LQKENI. With 3 bases removed from V and 1 base from J, the gap between germline ends came to 17 bases. CDR3 coding DNA: TGTGCCAGCTCACCTTCGGTGCTAGCCGAGCGCACAGATACGCAGTATTTT. Its protein product is CASSPSVLAERTDTQYF.

This clone was seen once. V is TRBV7-2 and J is TRBJ1-1; possible D gene TRBD1, 5 bases. Germline-derived CDR1 and CDR2 are SGHTA and FQGNSA. Between the trimmed V and J ends, which lost 1 base and 1 base, there was a span of 13 bases. The CDR3 consists of 16 residues. In DNA, the CDR3 is TGTGCCAGCAGCTTAGTACCCAGGGTGGAGAACACTGAAGCTTTCTTT. Residues: CASSLVPRVENTEAFF.

V gene TRBV7-3 combines with J gene TRBJ1-6; 8 nucleotides line up with TRBD1. The V segment lost 0 bases and the J segment 7 bases; nucleotides outside the gene matches: 2. The CDR3 has 15 residues. The germline V gene has CDR1 SGHTA and CDR2 FQGTGA. The CDR3 here is CASSLTTGVNSPLHF. Here the CDR3 DNA reads TGTGCCAGCAGCTTAACGACAGGGGTGAATTCACCCCTCCACTTT.

V and J are TRBV6-5 and TRBJ1-1, with TRBD1 identical over 9 bases. The length of the CDR3 is 12 residues. The V segment lost 6 bases and the J segment 8 bases; nucleotides outside the gene matches: 4. CDR1 is MNHEY, CDR2 SVGAGI, per germline. CDR3: CASSADRGEAFF. In DNA form, the CDR3 reads TGTGCCAGCAGCGCGGACAGGGGAGAAGCTTTCTTT.

This sequence joins TRBV7-2 and TRBJ2-3; 8 nucleotides agree with TRBD2. This CDR3 is 14 amino acids long. The V and J ends lost 7 bases and 2 bases, in that order; junction bases with no gene match: 5. CDR1 is SGHTA and CDR2 is FQGNSA in the germline V gene. CDR3 region: CASNAGGLTDTQYF. DNA for the CDR3: TGTGCCAGCAACGCGGGGGGACTCACAGATACGCAGTATTTT.

The chain uses TRBV5-8 and TRBJ1-1; a possible D gene is TRBD1 (6 bases). The CDR3 contains 16 residues. Germline V gives CDR1 SGHTS, CDR2 YDEGEE. Trimming pared 4 bases from V and 1 base from J, leaving 17 bases between. The CDR3 protein is CASSQYNRDPNTEAFF. DNA for the CDR3: TGTGCCAGCAGCCAATACAACAGGGACCCGAACACTGAAGCTTTCTTT.

The V gene is TRBV4-3, the J gene TRBJ2-7; a weak D match, TRBD1 (6 bases). The CDR3 runs to 16 residues. In germline, CDR1 is LGHNA, CDR2 YSLEER. V dropped 0 bases and J dropped 0 bases, with 12 bases sitting between them. The CDR3 is CASSQDLGTPSYEQYF. CDR3 in DNA: TGCGCCAGCAGCCAAGATTTAGGGACACCCTCCTACGAGCAGTACTTC.

The chain uses TRBV28 and TRBJ1-5, with D maybe TRBD1 (6 bases). The ends were cut back, 4 bases at V and 7 bases at J, with 11 bases in the middle. The CDR3 spans 13 residues. CDR1 is MDHEN, CDR2 SYDVKM, per germline. The DNA for the CDR3 is TGTGCCAGCAGTTCGGTCCAGGGGCAGCCCCAGCATTTT. Translated: CASSSVQGQPQHF. The full variable domain, with the rest looked up from reference TRBV28 and TRBJ1-5, is DVKVTQSSRYLVKRTGEKVFLECVQDMDHENMFWYRQDPGLGLRLIYFSYDVKMKEKGDIPEGYSVSREKKERFSLILESASTNQTSMYLCASSSVQGQPQHFGDGTRLSIL.

The rearrangement links TRBV29-1 to TRBJ1-2; D possibly corresponds to TRBD1 (6 bases). The V and J ends lost 4 bases and 5 bases respectively, with 17 bases between them. CDR1 and CDR2 (germline): SQVTM, ANQGSEA. This CDR3 region has 14 residues. The CDR3 here is CSVGGGRGTYGYTF. As DNA, the CDR3 is TGCAGCGTTGGTGGTGGCAGGGGAACTTATGGCTACACCTTC.

This clone was observed a handful of times. The chain carries TRBV7-6 and TRBJ1-1, with TRBD1 identical over 8 bases. Trimming removed 4 bases from V and 4 bases from J; junction bases left unmatched: 5. The CDR3 is made up of 14 amino acids. Per germline, CDR1 SGHVS and CDR2 FNYEAQ. For the CDR3, the DNA is TGTGCCAGCAGCTCGAACAGGGGGTCCACTGAAGCTTTCTTT. It yields the protein CASSSNRGSTEAFF.

J is TRBJ2-5 and V is TRBV11-2; 8 positions match TRBD2. V lost 3 bases and J lost 2; bases outside the gene matches: 2. This CDR3 is built from 14 residues. From germline, CDR1 is SGHAT and CDR2 FQNNGV. CDR3 DNA sequence: TGTGCCAGCAGCTTTAGCGGGGCTCAAGAGACCCAGTACTTC. This translates into CASSFSGAQETQYF.

The chain links TRBV5-1 to TRBJ1-5; the match to TRBD1 covers 9 bases. With 0 bases clipped from V and 4 bases from J, the junction kept 5 bases outside the gene matches. The CDR3 runs 16 residues. CDR1 and CDR2 from the germline V gene are SGHRS and YFSETQ. CDR3 in DNA: TGCGCCAGCAGCTTGGACCCGGGACAGGGAAATCAGCCCCAGCATTTT. Residues: CASSLDPGQGNQPQHF.

This clone was seen many times. The rearrangement uses TRBV2 and TRBJ1-1; 8 positions match TRBD1. Losses at the gene ends were 5 bases for V and 0 bases for J; bases not matched to a gene: 2. Germline CDR1 and CDR2: SNHLY and FYNNEI. This CDR3 spans 14 amino acids. The CDR3 reads CASSRQGMNTEAFF. DNA for the CDR3: TGTGCCAGCAGTAGACAGGGGATGAACACTGAAGCTTTCTTT.

V gene TRBV5-1 combines with J gene TRBJ1-2; 8 nucleotides align to TRBD1. The CDR3 totals 17 residues. The V gene end was trimmed by 0 bases and the J gene end by 4 bases; junction bases not matched to a gene: 11. Per germline, CDR1 SGHRS and CDR2 YFSETQ. The CDR3 DNA reads TGCGCCAGCAGCTTGGCCAGGGGGCCGATTACTATCTATGGCTACACCTTC. It encodes CASSLARGPITIYGYTF.